This TCR beta chain is drawn from a study of T cell responses to AZD1222 COVID-19 vaccine. Findings and caveats of the study: Among spike-specific TCRs, nearly half reportedly target unmutated variant regions.

To note about this clone: Antigen: not known.

Sequencing was performed with immunoSEQ multiplex PCR; in TCRdb, only in-frame clones are kept and a portion is missing. The sample comprises over 110,000 clones, roughly 90% of which are singletons, and under 2% rests with the top ten. The CDR3 totals 13 residues. Germline CDR1 is SGHTA and CDR2 is FQGNSA. V lost 1 base and J lost 6, with 8 bases in between. The chain couples TRBV7-2 to TRBJ2-3; no firm D call. Sequenced material: peripheral blood, taken 28 days after the second AZD1222 dose. The receptor was isolated from an adult who received the AZD1222 COVID-19 vaccine. The CDR3 region has the DNA TGTGCCAGCAGCTTAGGATTGAAGGATACGCAGTATTTT. This codes for CASSLGLKDTQYF.